This TCR beta chain was captured by sequencing in a study of shared clonotypes between healthy human individuals. Germline CDR1 is SQVTM and CDR2 is ANQGSEA. The CDR3 runs to 14 residues. Evenly divided among several immunoSEQ plates was the genomic DNA of each subset. Generated by immunoSEQ multiplex PCR, the TCRdb table keeps only in-frame clones and is missing some. The data show about half a million clones, with over 70% seen just once and roughly 13% held by the top ten. As for this clone: A far larger clone is just one base off, so this is likely a read error.

This TCR was recovered from a woman aged 40 to 50 in good health. Some clones in this sample may be carry-over from other donors' samples. This chain joins TRBV29-1 and TRBJ2-1; TRBD2 aligns across 14 bases. The sequencing sample was made of PBMCs. CDR3 protein: CSVAGTSGSYEQLF. The CDR3 bases are TGCAGCGTTGCCGGGACTAGCGGGAGTTATGAGCAGCTCTTC.